Below are 23 T cell receptor beta chains sequenced from a single sample in a study of cytomegalovirus exposure and HLA in healthy donors (dated by TCRdb to the late 2010s). The protocol used for the library was the immunoSEQ multiplex PCR assay. For the multiplex PCR, a mixture combining 60 forward primers for TCR Vbeta segments and 13 reverse primers for TCR Jbeta segments was used. Entries here come from immuneACCESS through TCRdb and include only in-frame sequences with V and J called. Some clones fail to appear in such tables; in the studies checked, an unresolved V gene covers under half of the shortfall, and the cause of the remainder is unknown. The sample table shows fewer than 200,000 clones, and approximately 67% are seen once. The ten largest clones represent 4.5% of the sample. The source material was PBMCs. The receptors were gathered from a woman between 18 and 29 years old in good health and CMV-seropositive.

Remarks on this clone: One junction end does not reproduce the germline sequence, and a read error may be involved. This chain joins TRBV7-7 and TRBJ2-3; 9 bases are shared with TRBD1. Per the germline V gene, CDR1 is SSHAT and CDR2 is FNYEAQ (reference sequence). The CDR3 covers 14 residues. CDR3 nucleotides: TGTGCTAGCAGTACAGGGGGCCCCCCAGATACGCAGTATTTT. It translates to CASSTGGPPDTQYF.

This clone occurred a few times. The V and J genes are TRBV7-8 and TRBJ2-7; 10 bases fit TRBD2. Trimming took 6 bases from V and 3 from J; bases not matched to a gene: 8. CDR1 is SGHVS, CDR2 FQNEAQ, per germline. The CDR3 loop spans 15 amino acids. CDR3 bases: TGTGCCAGCAGGGGGGCTAGCGGGAGTTTCTACGAGCAGTACTTC. It is translated as CASRGASGSFYEQYF.

The chain links TRBV28 to TRBJ2-1; 10 bases agree with TRBD2. Unmatched junction bases numbered 9, after V lost 6 bases and J lost 4 bases. This CDR3 region has 16 residues. Germline V CDR1 and CDR2: MDHEN, SYDVKM. In DNA form, the CDR3 reads TGTGCCAGCAGCTCCGCCGGGACTAGCGAGTACAATGAGCAGTTCTTC. This translates into CASSSAGTSEYNEQFF.

The rearrangement links TRBV9 to TRBJ1-6; possibly TRBD1 for D (6 bases). Germline V gene sequence: CDR1 SGDLS, CDR2 YYNGEE. Trimming took 0 bases from V and 6 from J, leaving 10 bases between them. This CDR3 region has 15 residues. The CDR3 DNA reads as TGTGCCAGCAGCGTAGACGGACAGCTTAATTCACCCCTCCACTTT. Translating it yields CASSVDGQLNSPLHF.

This sequence joins TRBV11-2 and TRBJ2-5, with TRBD1 as a possible D gene (6 bases). This CDR3 is 13 amino acids long. Germline V lookup: CDR1 SGHAT, CDR2 FQNNGV. With 5 bases removed from V and 1 base from J, the gap between germline ends came to 8 bases. The CDR3 here is CASSPDSQETQYF. In nucleotides, the CDR3 is TGTGCCAGCAGCCCGGACAGCCAAGAGACCCAGTACTTC.

J is TRBJ1-1 and V is TRBV5-8; D is ambiguous. In germline, CDR1 is SGHTS, CDR2 YDEGEE. Deletions cut 2 bases from V and 11 bases from J, with 22 bases between. The CDR3 is 15 residues long. The CDR3, as DNA: TGTGCCAGCAGCTTCCGAGTAGTCGGGTCCGGTTCGGCTTTCTTT. Translation: CASSFRVVGSGSAFF.

The V and J genes are TRBV27 and TRBJ2-3; D is uncertain. CDR1 and CDR2 from the germline V gene are MNHEY and SMNVEV (reference sequence). The CDR3 is 17 amino acids. With 0 bases removed from V and 1 base from J, the gap between germline ends came to 14 bases. In nucleotides, the CDR3 is TGTGCCAGCAGTTTATCTCTTAATCCGGCGGGCACAGATACGCAGTATTTT. Translating it yields CASSLSLNPAGTDTQYF.

The chain is built from TRBV11-3 and TRBJ1-3; a weak D match, TRBD1 (5 bases). V dropped 6 bases and J dropped 3 bases, with 15 bases sitting between them. From germline, CDR1 is SGHNT and CDR2 YENEEA. The CDR3 is made up of 15 amino acids. The CDR3 sequence: CASSPTGVIGNTIYF. The CDR3 DNA is TGTGCCAGCAGTCCAACGGGGGTTATTGGAAACACCATATATTTT.

This clone has only a few counts. The genes are TRBV19 and TRBJ2-5; 14 bases match TRBD2. J lost 5 bases, V lost 3 bases, and 14 bases had no gene match. CDR3 length: 19 residues. Germline V gene lookup returns CDR1 LNHDA and CDR2 SQIVND (reference sequence). DNA for the CDR3: TGTGCCAGTAGTATTTTGGGGGTGACTAGCGGGAGGGCCCGGGAGACCCAGTACTTC. Translating it yields CASSILGVTSGRARETQYF.

The chain employs TRBV10-3 and TRBJ2-1; 7 bases match TRBD1. V was pared by 9 bases and J by 7 bases, with 18 bases of the junction left unmatched. The CDR3 is 16 residues long. Looked up from germline, CDR1 is ENHRY and CDR2 is SYGVKD. The CDR3 DNA follows: TGTGCCATACAAACGACAGGGACGCGGGCAATGAATGAGCAGTTCTTC. Its translation is CAIQTTGTRAMNEQFF.

J is TRBJ1-1 and V is TRBV7-9, with a possible D match to TRBD1 (5 bases). Trimming removed 5 bases at V and 1 base at J, with 11 bases between. Looked up from germline, CDR1 is SEHNR and CDR2 is FQNEAQ (reference sequence). The CDR3 contains 14 residues. CDR3 region: CASSNRQGNTEAFF. In nucleotides, the CDR3 is TGTGCCAGCAGCAACCGGCAGGGGAACACTGAAGCTTTCTTT.

The chain couples TRBV28 to TRBJ2-7, with TRBD2 matching over 14 bases. J was trimmed by 10 bases and V by 3 bases; bases with no gene match: 8. CDR1 is MDHEN, CDR2 SYDVKM, per germline. CDR3 length equals 15 residues. In nucleotides, the CDR3 is TGTGCCAGCAGTTTCCCGACTAGCGGGAGGGCCGACCAGTACTTC. It specifies CASSFPTSGRADQYF. Full variable domain (missing parts from reference TRBV28 and TRBJ2-7): DVKVTQSSRYLVKRTGEKVFLECVQDMDHENMFWYRQDPGLGLRLIYFSYDVKMKEKGDIPEGYSVSREKKERFSLILESASTNQTSMYLCASSFPTSGRADQYFGPGTRLTVT.

In its sample, this clone was seen a few times. The J gene is TRBJ2-3, the V gene TRBV10-3, with D possibly being TRBD2 (6 bases). The V and J ends lost 6 bases and 4 bases respectively, with 11 bases between them. CDR3 length: 13 residues. CDR1 and CDR2 (germline): ENHRY, SYGVKD. The CDR3 bases are TGTGCCATCAGCCTCGGGAGCCCAGATACGCAGTATTTT. This gives the protein CAISLGSPDTQYF.

This clone appeared a few times. The rearrangement links TRBV5-1 to TRBJ1-5; tentatively, D is TRBD1 (6 bases). V was trimmed by 2 bases and J by 2 bases, leaving 11 bases between them. In germline, CDR1 is SGHRS, CDR2 YFSETQ. The CDR3 length is 15 residues. The CDR3 loop is CASSLSAGGNQPQHF. CDR3 coding DNA: TGCGCCAGCAGCTTATCGGCAGGGGGCAATCAGCCCCAGCATTTT.

The V gene is TRBV28, the J gene TRBJ2-5, with 12 bases fitting TRBD2. V lost 10 bases to trimming and J lost 4 bases; unmatched junction nucleotides: 10. The CDR3 spans 15 residues. Germline V lookup: CDR1 MDHEN, CDR2 SYDVKM. In nucleotides, the CDR3 is TGTGCCATCTCAAGACTAGCGGGAGAAGCAGAGACCCAGTACTTC. This gives the protein CAISRLAGEAETQYF.

V and J are TRBV4-3 and TRBJ2-7; TRBD1 aligns across 7 bases. There are 15 residues in the CDR3. CDR1 is LGHNA, CDR2 YSLEER, per germline. V shed 4 bases and J 3 bases; nucleotides not matched to a gene: 9. CDR3 loop: CASSPAPRDSYEQYF. The CDR3 DNA sequence: TGCGCCAGCAGCCCAGCCCCCCGGGACAGCTACGAGCAGTACTTC.

This clone was found a few times. The genes are TRBV6-6 and TRBJ1-5; D is possibly TRBD1 (6 bases). V was cut by 2 bases and J by 3 bases, with 11 bases left in between. The CDR3 is made up of 15 amino acids. The germline V gene has CDR1 MNHNY and CDR2 SVGAGI (reference sequence). The CDR3 DNA reads TGTGCCAGCAGTTACGACAGGCCCGACAATCAGCCCCAGCATTTT. It encodes CASSYDRPDNQPQHF.

The J gene is TRBJ1-3, the V gene TRBV19, with D unclear. Deletions cut 7 bases from V and 0 bases from J, with 7 bases between. The CDR3 totals 13 residues. In germline, CDR1 is LNHDA, CDR2 SQIVND (reference sequence). The CDR3 loop is CASTPGSGNTIYF. CDR3 DNA sequence: TGTGCCAGTACACCGGGCTCTGGAAACACCATATATTTT.

The chain employs TRBV7-2 and TRBJ1-5; possible D gene TRBD1, 5 bases. Looked up from germline, CDR1 is SGHTA and CDR2 is FQGNSA. The CDR3 is 15 amino acids. The V end lost 2 bases, the J end lost 6 bases, and 14 bases lay between the germline ends. For the CDR3, the DNA is TGTGCCAGCAGCTTATATCACAGGTCAGGTCAGCCCCAGCATTTT. Protein: CASSLYHRSGQPQHF.

The chain combines TRBV7-8 with TRBJ2-3; 8 nucleotides match TRBD1. V was pared by 1 base and J by 3 bases, with 18 bases of the junction left unmatched. The length of the CDR3 is 20 residues. The germline CDR1 and CDR2 sequences are SGHVS and FQNEAQ. The CDR3 DNA follows: TGTGCCAGCAGCTTAGGTGAAACTCCCCTCAGGGGGCGCGAGACAGATACGCAGTATTTT. Residues: CASSLGETPLRGRETDTQYF.

This clone was picked up one time. This chain joins TRBV4-3 and TRBJ2-6; 7 nucleotides align to TRBD1. The V gene end was trimmed by 1 base and the J gene end by 3 bases; junction bases not matched to a gene: 9. From germline, CDR1 is LGHNA and CDR2 YSLEER. The CDR3 has 18 amino acids. The CDR3 loop reads CASSQGTGARFGANVLTF. CDR3 bases: TGCGCCAGCAGCCAAGGGACAGGTGCACGCTTTGGGGCCAACGTCCTGACTTTC.

This clone was counted a few times. The genes are TRBV18 and TRBJ2-1; 11 bases line up with TRBD1. CDR3 length equals 14 residues. The V segment lost 4 bases and the J segment 8 bases; nucleotides outside the gene matches: 4. Per germline, CDR1 KGHSH and CDR2 LQKENI. This chain's CDR3 is CASSRTGGVDEQFF. The CDR3 coding sequence is TGTGCCAGCTCACGGACAGGGGGCGTCGATGAGCAGTTCTTC.

The chain has TRBV27 and TRBJ2-5; 11 bases match TRBD1. The J call may be mistaken, given a closer DNA end match to TRBJ2-7. There are 14 residues in the CDR3. CDR1 is MNHEY, CDR2 SMNVEV, per germline (reference sequence). CDR3 DNA sequence: TGTGCCAGCAGTTGGGGACAGGGGGTCTACGAGCAGTACTTC. Protein: CASSWGQGVYEQYF.